This TCR beta chain was captured in a study of blood T cells in healthy people across ages. A word on this clonotype: Its antigen is still unknown.

Regarding the study as a whole: Fewer expanded clones and more diversity marked long-lived versus aged donors. CMV status of donors was not determined, possibly confounding expanded clonotype changes. Unsorted PBMC material precluded a definitive naive versus antigen-experienced comparison.

The length of the CDR3 is 14 residues. From germline, CDR1 is SGHVS and CDR2 FQNEAQ. With a J-beta primer mix and a sample-barcoded 5' primer, a second PCR ran about 7 to 12 cycles. Every single cDNA molecule received a tag from a template-switch adaptor with 12 random nucleotides. From the 5' RACE reads, TCRdb called clonotypes with MiXCR, one entry per CDR3 protein. The sample holds 650,000 to 700,000 distinct CDR3 sequences; roughly 30% are singletons and the top ten take 15%. The receptor was isolated from a woman older than 75 in good health. The chain links TRBV7-8 to TRBJ2-7; TRBD1 might be the D (5 bases). The better agreement between TRBJ2-5 and the DNA end casts doubt on the J call. Sequencing input: blood. The CDR3 protein is CASSLLGQQETQYF. The DNA of the CDR3 is TGTGCCAGCAGCCTGCTGGGGCAGCAAGAGACCCAGTACTTC.